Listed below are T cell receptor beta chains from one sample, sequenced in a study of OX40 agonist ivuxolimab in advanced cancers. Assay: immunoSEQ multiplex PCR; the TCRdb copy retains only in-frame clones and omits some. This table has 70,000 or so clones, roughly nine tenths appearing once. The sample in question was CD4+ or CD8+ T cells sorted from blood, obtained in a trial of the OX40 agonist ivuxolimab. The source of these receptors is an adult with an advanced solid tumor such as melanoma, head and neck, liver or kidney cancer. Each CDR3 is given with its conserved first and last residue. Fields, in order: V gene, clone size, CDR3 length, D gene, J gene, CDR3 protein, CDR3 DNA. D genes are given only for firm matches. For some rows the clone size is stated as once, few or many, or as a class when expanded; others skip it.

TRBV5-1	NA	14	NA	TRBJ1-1	CASSFADRNTEAFF	TGCGCCAGCAGCTTCGCGGACAGAAACACTGAAGCTTTCTTT
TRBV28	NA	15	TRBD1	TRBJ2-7	CASSLPDRLDYEQYF	TGTGCCAGCAGTTTACCGGACAGGTTGGACTACGAGCAGTACTTC
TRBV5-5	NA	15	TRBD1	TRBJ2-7	CATSTGQGFAYEQYF	TGTGCCACCTCCACCGGACAGGGATTTGCCTACGAGCAGTACTTC
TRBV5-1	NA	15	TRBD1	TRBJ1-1	CASSLAGRGLLEAFF	TGCGCCAGCAGCTTGGCTGGCAGGGGGCTTCTTGAAGCTTTCTTT
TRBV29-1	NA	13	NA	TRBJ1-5	CSVGGGGNQPQHF	TGCAGCGTTGGGGGAGGGGGAAATCAGCCCCAGCATTTT
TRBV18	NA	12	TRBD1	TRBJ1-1	CASSLDRGEAFF	TGTGCCAGCTCACTCGACAGGGGTGAAGCTTTCTTT
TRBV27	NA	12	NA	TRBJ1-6	CASSSEASPLHF	TGTGCCAGCAGTTCGGAGGCCTCACCCCTCCACTTT
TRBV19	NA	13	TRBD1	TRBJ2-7	CASSGRTGNEQYF	TGTGCCAGTAGTGGCCGGACAGGGAACGAGCAGTACTTC
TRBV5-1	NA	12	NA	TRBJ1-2	CASSLVGFGYTF	TGCGCCAGCAGCTTGGTCGGGTTTGGCTACACCTTC
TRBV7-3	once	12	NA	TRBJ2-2	CASSPSSGELFF	TGTGCCAGCAGCCCTAGCTCTGGGGAGCTGTTTTTT
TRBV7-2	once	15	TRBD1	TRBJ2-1	CASSLQGQVYNEQFF	TGTGCCAGCAGCTTACAGGGACAGGTCTACAATGAGCAGTTCTTC
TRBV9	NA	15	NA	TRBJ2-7	CASSAQDTRLGEQYF	TGTGCCAGCAGCGCCCAGGATACTCGTCTTGGGGAGCAGTACTTC
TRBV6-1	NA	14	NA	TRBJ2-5	CAVADRRGEETQYF	TGTGCCGTGGCGGACCGACGGGGCGAAGAGACCCAGTACTTC
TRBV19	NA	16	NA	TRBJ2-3	CASSTRRTGSTDTQYF	TGTGCCAGTAGTACCCGAAGGACGGGTAGCACAGATACGCAGTATTTT
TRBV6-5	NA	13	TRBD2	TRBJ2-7	CASRTSGSYEQYF	TGTGCCAGCAGGACTAGCGGGAGCTACGAGCAGTACTTC
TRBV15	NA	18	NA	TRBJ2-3	CATSRDGPAGPHTDTQYF	TGTGCCACCAGCAGAGATGGCCCGGCGGGACCACACACAGATACGCAGTATTTT
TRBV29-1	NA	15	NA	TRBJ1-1	CSVEEAGGMNTEAFF	TGCAGCGTTGAAGAGGCGGGGGGGATGAACACTGAAGCTTTCTTT
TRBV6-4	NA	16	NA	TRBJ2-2	CASSDSGGANTGELFF	TGTGCCAGCAGTGACTCTGGGGGCGCGAACACCGGGGAGCTGTTTTTT
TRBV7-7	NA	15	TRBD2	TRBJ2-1	CASSPRLAGSNEQFF	TGTGCCAGCAGCCCTAGACTAGCGGGTAGCAATGAGCAGTTCTTC
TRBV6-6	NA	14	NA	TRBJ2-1	CVSSPAGGYNEQFF	TGTGTCAGCAGTCCCGCGGGCGGCTACAATGAGCAGTTCTTC
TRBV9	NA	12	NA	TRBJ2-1	CASSVVGGEQFF	TGTGCCAGCAGCGTCGTCGGGGGCGAGCAGTTCTTC
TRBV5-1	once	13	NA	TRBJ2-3	CASRKVDTDTQYF	TGCGCCAGCAGAAAGGTAGACACAGATACGCAGTATTTT
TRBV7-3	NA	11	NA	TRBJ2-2	CASQGSGELFF	TGTGCCAGCCAGGGGTCCGGGGAGCTGTTTTTT
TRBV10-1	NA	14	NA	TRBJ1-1	CASSEGLLNTEAFF	TGCGCCAGCAGTGAGGGTCTGTTGAACACTGAAGCTTTCTTT
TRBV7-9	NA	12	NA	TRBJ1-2	CASSLASYGYTF	TGTGCCAGCAGCTTAGCGAGCTATGGCTACACCTTC
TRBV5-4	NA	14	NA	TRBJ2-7	CASSPTGRNYEQYF	TGTGCCAGCAGCCCGACGGGGCGGAACTACGAGCAGTACTTC
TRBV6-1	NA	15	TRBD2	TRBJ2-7	CASRRASGRGHEQYF	TGTGCCAGCAGGAGAGCTAGCGGGAGAGGCCACGAGCAGTACTTC
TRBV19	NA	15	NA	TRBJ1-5	CASNRPGQYNQPQHF	TGTGCCAGTAACAGGCCAGGACAGTACAATCAGCCCCAGCATTTT
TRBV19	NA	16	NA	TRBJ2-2	CASSLGLGLNTGELFF	TGTGCCAGTAGTCTGGGACTGGGACTGAACACCGGGGAGCTGTTTTTT
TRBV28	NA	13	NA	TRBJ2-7	CASIKRDGYEQYF	TGTGCCAGCATCAAACGGGACGGCTACGAGCAGTACTTC
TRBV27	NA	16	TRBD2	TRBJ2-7	CASSTQTSGRTYEQYF	TGTGCCAGCAGTACTCAGACTAGCGGGAGAACCTACGAGCAGTACTTC
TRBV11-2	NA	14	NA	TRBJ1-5	CASSFGGGAQPQHF	TGTGCCAGCAGCTTCGGGGGAGGGGCTCAGCCCCAGCATTTT
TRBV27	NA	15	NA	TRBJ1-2	CASRLAGVNNYGYTF	TGTGCCAGCAGACTCGCCGGGGTCAATAACTATGGCTACACCTTC
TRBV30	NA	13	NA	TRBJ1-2	CAWKVEANYGYTF	TGTGCCTGGAAGGTCGAAGCTAACTATGGCTACACCTTC
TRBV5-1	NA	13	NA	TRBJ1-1	CASSLRVYTEAFF	TGCGCCAGCAGCTTGAGGGTATATACTGAAGCTTTCTTT
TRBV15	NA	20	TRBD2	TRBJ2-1	CATSRDRGLAGVSRYNEQFF	TGTGCCACCAGCAGAGATAGGGGACTAGCGGGAGTGTCCCGGTACAATGAGCAGTTCTTC
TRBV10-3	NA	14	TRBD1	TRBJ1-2	CAISELGQDYGYTF	TGTGCCATCAGTGAGTTGGGACAGGACTATGGCTACACCTTC
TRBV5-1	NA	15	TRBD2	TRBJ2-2	CASSYSGTAPGELFF	TGCGCCAGCAGCTATAGCGGGACGGCCCCCGGGGAGCTGTTTTTT
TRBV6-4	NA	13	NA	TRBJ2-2	CASSPTGSGELFF	TGTGCCAGCAGCCCAACAGGGTCCGGGGAGCTGTTTTTT